These T cell receptor beta chains were read from a single sample in a study of blood T cell repertoires in COVID-19. Sequencing was performed with immunoSEQ multiplex PCR; in TCRdb, only in-frame clones are kept and a portion is missing. The sample has around 13,000 clones; 88% are singletons. The source material was peripheral blood. The receptors were gathered from a human donor in a cohort sampled during active COVID-19. Both conserved end residues are part of each CDR3. The D gene is left open where the match is weak. Size is stated for part of the rows, as once, few or many counts, or as a class when the clone is expanded.

size: -
J: TRBJ2-5
V: TRBV12-3/TRBV12-4
D: -
DNA: TGTGCCAGCAGTTTAATCTACCAAGAGACCCAGTACTTC
CDR3: CASSLIYQETQYF

size: few
J: TRBJ1-6
V: TRBV30
D: -
DNA: TGTGCCTGGAGCCGTTCAGTTCTTTCACCCCTCCACTTT
CDR3: CAWSRSVLSPLHF

size: -
J: TRBJ2-7
V: TRBV7-2
D: -
DNA: TGTGCCAGCAGCTTAGGGGGACTCTTCTACGAGCAGTACTTC
CDR3: CASSLGGLFYEQYF

size: -
J: TRBJ2-2
V: TRBV5-5
D: -
DNA: TGTGCCAGCAGCCGGGTCCCGGGGACCGGGGAGCTGTTTTTT
CDR3: CASSRVPGTGELFF

size: -
J: TRBJ2-2
V: TRBV5-3
D: -
DNA: TGTGCCAGAAGCCTACAGGTTAACACCGGGGAGCTGTTTTTT
CDR3: CARSLQVNTGELFF

size: -
J: TRBJ2-3
V: TRBV10-3
D: TRBD2
DNA: TGTGCCATCAGGGGACTAGCGGGCACAGATACGCAGTATTTT
CDR3: CAIRGLAGTDTQYF

size: -
J: TRBJ2-1
V: TRBV18
D: TRBD1
DNA: TGTGCCAGCTCACCACTCAACCCCGGGACAGGGTCCTACAATGAGCAGTTCTTC
CDR3: CASSPLNPGTGSYNEQFF

size: -
J: TRBJ2-7
V: TRBV9
D: -
DNA: TGTGCCAGCAGCGTAGGAGGAGCAACCTACGAGCAGTACTTC
CDR3: CASSVGGATYEQYF

size: once
J: TRBJ1-4
V: TRBV5-1
D: -
DNA: TGCGCCAGCAGCTTGGGTAACCAGGGAGGTGAAAAACTGTTTTTT
CDR3: CASSLGNQGGEKLFF

size: -
J: TRBJ1-2
V: TRBV7-2
D: TRBD1
DNA: TGTGCCAGCAGCGGGGACAGTTACTCTTTTAATGGCTACACCTTC
CDR3: CASSGDSYSFNGYTF

size: -
J: TRBJ2-3
V: TRBV19
D: TRBD1
DNA: TGTGCCAGTAGTCGACAGGGGGCCATTGATAATACGCAGTATTTT
CDR3: CASSRQGAIDNTQYF

size: -
J: TRBJ2-3
V: TRBV5-1
D: -
DNA: TGCGCCAGCAGCTTGGAACCGGGGACTCCAGTCAAGTATTTT
CDR3: CASSLEPGTPVKYF

size: -
J: TRBJ2-5
V: TRBV14
D: -
DNA: TGTGCCAGCAGCCAAACTCGCACCGGGGAGACCCAGTACTTC
CDR3: CASSQTRTGETQYF

size: -
J: TRBJ1-3
V: TRBV11-2
D: TRBD1
DNA: TGTGCCAGCAGCCCCTTAACAGGGGGAGGAAACACCATATATTTT
CDR3: CASSPLTGGGNTIYF

size: -
J: TRBJ2-3
V: TRBV7-3
D: TRBD2
DNA: TGTGCCAGCAGCCTATCAAGGGGAGCGGGGAACACAGATACGCAGTATTTT
CDR3: CASSLSRGAGNTDTQYF

size: few
J: TRBJ1-6
V: TRBV19
D: TRBD1
DNA: TGTGCCAGTAGCCGGACAGGGACCTACGAAGTCTATAATTCACCCCTCCACTTT
CDR3: CASSRTGTYEVYNSPLHF

size: once
J: TRBJ2-3
V: TRBV9
D: -
DNA: TGTGCCAGCAGCGGGGACGGGAGTATAGGTACGCAGTATTTT
CDR3: CASSGDGSIGTQYF

size: -
J: TRBJ2-2
V: TRBV9
D: TRBD1
DNA: TGTGCCAGCAGCGTAGAGGGACAGGGAGGGAGCGGGGAGCTGTTTTTT
CDR3: CASSVEGQGGSGELFF

size: -
J: TRBJ2-1
V: TRBV3-1/TRBV3-2
D: TRBD2
DNA: TGTGCCAGCAGCCAAATTAGCGGGAGAAGTGAGCAGTTCTTC
CDR3: CASSQISGRSEQFF

size: -
J: TRBJ2-2
V: TRBV6-4
D: TRBD2
DNA: TGTGCCAGCAGTGATACGACTAGCGGGCAAATAACGAACACCGGGGAGCTGTTTTTT
CDR3: CASSDTTSGQITNTGELFF

size: -
J: TRBJ1-6
V: TRBV6-2/TRBV6-3
D: -
DNA: TGTGCCAGCAGTTACGTGGAGAAGAATTCACCCCTCCACTTT
CDR3: CASSYVEKNSPLHF

size: -
J: TRBJ1-4
V: TRBV28
D: TRBD1
DNA: TGTGCCAGCAGTCTGCTCCGGGACAGCCTGTTTTTT
CDR3: CASSLLRDSLFF

size: once
J: TRBJ2-3
V: TRBV7-7
D: -
DNA: TGTGCCAGCAGCTTACTGGCCTCCCGCACAGATACGCAGTATTTT
CDR3: CASSLLASRTDTQYF

size: -
J: TRBJ2-3
V: TRBV4-2
D: TRBD2
DNA: TGTGCCAGCAGCCCCCTCCGAGCGGGGCTCACAGATACGCAGTATTTT
CDR3: CASSPLRAGLTDTQYF

size: few
J: TRBJ2-7
V: TRBV7-8
D: TRBD1
DNA: TGTGCCAGCAGCACGTGGACAGGGGAGGCGTCGGTGAACGAGCAGTACTTC
CDR3: CASSTWTGEASVNEQYF

size: -
J: TRBJ2-2
V: TRBV29-1
D: TRBD2
DNA: TGCAGCGTGAAGCCTGGCGGGAGTCCCGGGGAGCTGTTTTTT
CDR3: CSVKPGGSPGELFF

size: -
J: TRBJ2-5
V: TRBV2
D: -
DNA: TGTGCCACCTCCCGGGAAGCGGGAGAGACCCAGTACTTC
CDR3: CATSREAGETQYF

size: -
J: TRBJ1-1
V: TRBV30
D: -
DNA: TGTGCCTGGAGACACTCAGGACAGCGACTGGCTGAAGCTTTCTTT
CDR3: CAWRHSGQRLAEAFF

size: -
J: TRBJ1-1
V: TRBV19
D: TRBD1
DNA: TGTGCCAGTAGTTATGCAGGGGGGAGGACTGAAGCTTTCTTT
CDR3: CASSYAGGRTEAFF

size: -
J: TRBJ2-5
V: TRBV12-5
D: -
DNA: TGTGCTAGTGGTTCTGACCCTAGCGAGACCCAGTACTTC
CDR3: CASGSDPSETQYF

size: -
J: TRBJ1-6
V: TRBV25-1
D: TRBD1
DNA: TGTGCCAGCAGTGAAATACAGGGGGCAAGCTCACCCCTCCACTTT
CDR3: CASSEIQGASSPLHF

size: once
J: TRBJ1-2
V: TRBV14
D: -
DNA: TGTGCCAGCAGCCAAGATCATAGCCTCTATAGGGGCTACACCTTC
CDR3: CASSQDHSLYRGYTF

size: -
J: TRBJ2-7
V: TRBV5-1
D: TRBD1
DNA: TGCGCCAGCAGCTCCCGAGGGGGCGCGCAATCCTACGAGCAGTACTTC
CDR3: CASSSRGGAQSYEQYF

size: -
J: TRBJ2-5
V: TRBV4-2
D: TRBD2
DNA: TGTGCCAGCAGCCCACGGGCGGGAGGCGTCGTGGAGACCCAGTACTTC
CDR3: CASSPRAGGVVETQYF

size: -
J: TRBJ1-4
V: TRBV4-2
D: -
DNA: TGTGCCAGCAGCCTCCTCCAAGGTCCCCAGCGGACTGACCATGAAAAACTGTTTTTT
CDR3: CASSLLQGPQRTDHEKLFF

size: -
J: TRBJ1-5
V: TRBV28
D: TRBD1
DNA: TGTGCCAGCAGCCAGGGGGCCGGGTATAGACTGCCCCAGCATTTT
CDR3: CASSQGAGYRLPQHF

size: -
J: TRBJ2-7
V: TRBV6-5
D: TRBD2
DNA: TGTGCCAGCAGACACAGACTAGCGGGCTCCTACGAGCAGTACTTC
CDR3: CASRHRLAGSYEQYF

size: few
J: TRBJ2-2
V: TRBV7-6
D: TRBD1
DNA: TGTGCCAGCAGCTCCCCGACAGGGCGAGGCGGGGAGCTGTTTTTT
CDR3: CASSSPTGRGGELFF

size: -
J: TRBJ1-5
V: TRBV2
D: TRBD1
DNA: TGTGCCAGCAGTGGGTCTTCTGGGGAGACAGGGTATTTCCATCAGCCCCAGCATTTT
CDR3: CASSGSSGETGYFHQPQHF

size: -
J: TRBJ2-2
V: TRBV5-1
D: -
DNA: TGCGCCAGCAGCTTGGAGGCAGGGGTGGCCGGGGAGCTGTTTTTT
CDR3: CASSLEAGVAGELFF

size: -
J: TRBJ2-2
V: TRBV7-6
D: -
DNA: TGTGCCAGCAGCCTTCGCTCCGGCGGGGAGCTGTTTTTT
CDR3: CASSLRSGGELFF

size: -
J: TRBJ1-1
V: TRBV10-3
D: -
DNA: TGTGCCATCAGTGAAAGTAGAGGATTTAGTGACACTGAAGCTTTCTTT
CDR3: CAISESRGFSDTEAFF

size: once
J: TRBJ2-5
V: TRBV3-1/TRBV3-2
D: TRBD2
DNA: TGTGCCAGCAGCCCTGGACTAGCGGGGGGTAAAGAGACCCAGTACTTC
CDR3: CASSPGLAGGKETQYF

size: -
J: TRBJ2-2
V: TRBV6-4
D: -
DNA: TGTGCCAGCAGTGTAATGAGCACCGGGGAGCTGTTTTTT
CDR3: CASSVMSTGELFF

size: -
J: TRBJ2-5
V: TRBV30
D: TRBD1
DNA: TGTGCCTGGAGTAGACAGGGAGAGACCCAGTACTTC
CDR3: CAWSRQGETQYF